Following are 6 T cell receptor beta chains from one sample sequenced in a study of T cell responses to AZD1222 COVID-19 vaccine. Sequencing used immunoSEQ multiplex PCR; TCRdb keeps in-frame clones, though not all of them. The sample shows roughly 120,000 clones, about 90% of them seen only once. Sequences were derived from peripheral blood, sampled on day 0 of MenACWY control vaccination. These TCRs come from an adult in good health.

Details on this clone: At one end the junction does not follow the germline gene, possibly because of a read error. The chain has TRBV14 and TRBJ1-2; D gene ambiguous. Germline lookup yields CDR1 SGHDN and CDR2 FVKESK. The CDR3 sequence is 12 residues long. CDR3 amino acids: CASSQSYEARYF. CDR3 coding DNA: TGTGCCAGCAGCCAATCATATGAGGCCCGGTACTTC.

This sequence joins TRBV5-6 and TRBJ2-7, with D maybe TRBD1 (5 bases). Germline V gives CDR1 SGHDT, CDR2 YYEEEE. This CDR3 is built from 13 residues. The V end lost 2 bases, the J end lost 7 bases, and 13 bases lay between the germline ends. This CDR3 reads CASSFGLPGEQYF. For the CDR3, the DNA is TGTGCCAGCAGCTTCGGGCTCCCAGGGGAGCAGTACTTC.

The genes are TRBV2 and TRBJ2-7; tentatively, D is TRBD1 (6 bases). V lost 4 bases to trimming and J lost 7 bases, with 26 bases between them. The CDR3 consists of 17 residues. Germline V gives CDR1 SNHLY, CDR2 FYNNEI. The CDR3 DNA sequence: TGTGCCAGCAGTGGGGGTGCTGCCGCCCCCGCTAGGGGGGAGCAGTACTTC. Translating gives CASSGGAAAPARGEQYF.

This chain joins TRBV2 and TRBJ1-2; no clear D. The CDR3 covers 12 residues. The V gene lost 4 bases and the J gene lost 3 bases, with 6 bases spanning the gap. The germline V gene encodes CDR1 SNHLY and CDR2 FYNNEI. The CDR3 loop is CASSVGYYGYTF. For the CDR3, the DNA is TGTGCCAGCAGTGTTGGGTACTATGGCTACACCTTC. Full variable domain (remainder filled in from reference TRBV2 and TRBJ1-2): EPEVTQTPSHQVTQMGQEVILRCVPISNHLYFYWYRQILGQKVEFLVSFYNNEISEKSEIFDDQFSVERPDGSNFTLKIRSTKLEDSAMYFCASSVGYYGYTFGSGTRLTVV.

The chain joins TRBV3-1 (or the pseudogene TRBV3-2) to TRBJ2-3; TRBD2 matches at 7 bases. Germline V CDR1 and CDR2: LGHDT, YNNKEL (reference sequence). This CDR3 contains 16 residues. Trimming removed 2 bases from V and 1 base from J; junction bases left unmatched: 6. This chain's CDR3 is CASSQQLAWGTDTQYF. The CDR3 DNA reads TGTGCCAGCAGCCAACAACTAGCGTGGGGCACAGATACGCAGTATTTT.

The chain links TRBV2 to TRBJ2-2; D might be TRBD2 (6 bases). This CDR3 spans 14 amino acids. Germline CDR1 reads SNHLY; CDR2 reads FYNNEI. V shed 8 bases and J shed 1 base, with 11 bases lying between them. In DNA, the CDR3 is TGTGCCAGCCACCTAGCGTTGAACACCGGGGAGCTGTTTTTT. Translation gives CASHLALNTGELFF.